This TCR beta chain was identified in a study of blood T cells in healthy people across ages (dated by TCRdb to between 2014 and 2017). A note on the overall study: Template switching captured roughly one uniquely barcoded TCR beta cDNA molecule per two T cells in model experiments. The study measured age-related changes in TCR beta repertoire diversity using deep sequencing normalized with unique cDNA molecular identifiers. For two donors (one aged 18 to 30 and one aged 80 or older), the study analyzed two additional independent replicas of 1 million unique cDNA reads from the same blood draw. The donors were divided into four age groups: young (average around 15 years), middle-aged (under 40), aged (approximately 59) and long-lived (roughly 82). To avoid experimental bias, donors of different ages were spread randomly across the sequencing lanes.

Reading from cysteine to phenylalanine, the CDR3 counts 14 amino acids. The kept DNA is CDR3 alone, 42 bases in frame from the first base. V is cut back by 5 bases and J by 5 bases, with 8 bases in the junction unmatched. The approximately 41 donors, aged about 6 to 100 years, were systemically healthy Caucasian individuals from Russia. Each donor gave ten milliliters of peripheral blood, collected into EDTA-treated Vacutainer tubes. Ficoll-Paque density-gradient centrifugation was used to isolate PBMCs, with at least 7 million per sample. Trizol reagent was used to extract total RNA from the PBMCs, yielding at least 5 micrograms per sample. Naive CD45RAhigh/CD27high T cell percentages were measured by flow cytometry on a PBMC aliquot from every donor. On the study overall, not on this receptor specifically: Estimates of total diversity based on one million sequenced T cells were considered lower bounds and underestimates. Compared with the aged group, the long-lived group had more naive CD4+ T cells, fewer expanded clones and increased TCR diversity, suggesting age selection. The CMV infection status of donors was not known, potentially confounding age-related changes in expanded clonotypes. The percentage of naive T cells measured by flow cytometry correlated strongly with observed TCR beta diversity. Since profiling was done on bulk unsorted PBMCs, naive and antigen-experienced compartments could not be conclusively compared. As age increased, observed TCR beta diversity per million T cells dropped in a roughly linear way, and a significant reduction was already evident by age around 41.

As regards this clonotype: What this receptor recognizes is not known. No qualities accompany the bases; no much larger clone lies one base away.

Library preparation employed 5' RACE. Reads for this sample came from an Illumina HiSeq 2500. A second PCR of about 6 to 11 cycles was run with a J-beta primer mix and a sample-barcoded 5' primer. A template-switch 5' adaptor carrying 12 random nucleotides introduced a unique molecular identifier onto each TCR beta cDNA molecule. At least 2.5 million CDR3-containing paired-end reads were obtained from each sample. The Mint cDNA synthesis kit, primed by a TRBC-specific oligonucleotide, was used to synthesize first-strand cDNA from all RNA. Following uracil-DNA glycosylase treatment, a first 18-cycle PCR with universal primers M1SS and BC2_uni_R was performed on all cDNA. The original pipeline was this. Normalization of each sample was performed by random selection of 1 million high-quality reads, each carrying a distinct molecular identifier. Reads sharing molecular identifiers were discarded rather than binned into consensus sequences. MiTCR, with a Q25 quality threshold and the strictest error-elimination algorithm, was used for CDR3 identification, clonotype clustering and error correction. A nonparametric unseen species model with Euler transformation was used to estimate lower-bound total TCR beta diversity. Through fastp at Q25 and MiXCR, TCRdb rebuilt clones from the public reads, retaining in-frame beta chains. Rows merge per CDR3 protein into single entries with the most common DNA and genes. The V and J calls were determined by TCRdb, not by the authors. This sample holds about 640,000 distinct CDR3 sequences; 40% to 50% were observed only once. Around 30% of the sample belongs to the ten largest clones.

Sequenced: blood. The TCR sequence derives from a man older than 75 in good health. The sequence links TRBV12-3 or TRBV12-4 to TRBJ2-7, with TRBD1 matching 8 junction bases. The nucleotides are TGTGCCAGCAGTACTTCCGGGACAGGAAACGAGCAGTACTTC. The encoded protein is CASSTSGTGNEQYF.